This is a list of T cell receptor beta chains from one sample in a study of identical twins. Using its own MiXCR run on the 5' RACE reads, TCRdb lists one record per CDR3 protein. The sample shows 690,000 or so distinct CDR3 sequences, 5.5% to 6.5% of them seen only once. The sequenced sample consisted of naive T cells sorted from blood. Every receptor here comes from a man aged 18 to 35 in good health. Both conserved end residues are part of each CDR3. Each record gives: V gene, D gene, clone size, J gene, CDR3 DNA, CDR3 protein. D genes are given only for firm matches. The listing skips clone size in some rows; elsewhere it reads once, few, many or a size class.

TRBV20-1	TRBD2	.	TRBJ2-7	TGCAGTGCTAGGTCGGGGGGGAGTCTGCCCCAGCAGTACTTC	CSARSGGSLPQQYF
TRBV27	.	.	TRBJ2-3	TGTGCCAGCAGGAGGAGAGACCCAGATACGCAGTATTTT	CASRRRDPDTQYF
TRBV20-1	.	.	TRBJ1-1	TGCAGTGCTCCAGGGGCTGAGTTGGTAACTGAAGCTTTCTTT	CSAPGAELVTEAFF
TRBV29-1	.	many	TRBJ2-5	TGCAGCGCTAAACTTGTCAGCTACCAAGAGACCCAGTACTTC	CSAKLVSYQETQYF
TRBV7-3	.	.	TRBJ1-1	TGTGCCAGCAGCCTACCCACCGCCAGGGGCACTGAAGCTTTCTTT	CASSLPTARGTEAFF
TRBV7-8	TRBD1	.	TRBJ2-2	TGTGCCAGCAGCTTTCAGGGGGAGTGGGCTCTTGACACCGGGGAGCTGTTTTTT	CASSFQGEWALDTGELFF
TRBV11-2	.	few	TRBJ2-7	TGTGCCAGCAGCTTAGCCCGGGACACCGGACCCTACGAGCAGTACTTC	CASSLARDTGPYEQYF
TRBV20-1	.	few	TRBJ2-7	TGCAGTGCTAACCCGGGCACCTACGAGCAGTACTTC	CSANPGTYEQYF
TRBV7-9	TRBD2	few	TRBJ2-3	TGTGCCAGCAGCGTTAGCGGGACCCTAGATACGCAGTATTTT	CASSVSGTLDTQYF
TRBV12-3/TRBV12-4	TRBD1	many	TRBJ2-5	TGTGCCAGCAGTTCGTGGACAGGGACAAAACAAGAGACCCAGTACTTC	CASSSWTGTKQETQYF